A single sample is the source of the 16 T cell receptor beta chains below, sequenced in a study of blood T cell repertoires in COVID-19. Some clones are missing from TCRdb's copy, which holds only in-frame ones; the method was immunoSEQ multiplex PCR. The table includes more than 80,000 clones, 80% to 85% detected once. The sequencing input was peripheral blood. These TCRs come from a woman older than 75 with active or convalescent COVID-19.

The chain uses TRBV5-4 and TRBJ2-1; 16 bases are shared with TRBD2. V lost 4 bases to trimming and J lost 8 bases; unmatched junction nucleotides: 9. Germline assignment: CDR1 SGHNT and CDR2 YYREEE (reference sequence). The CDR3 runs to 17 residues. The CDR3 region has the DNA TGTGCCAGCAGCCTGGGACTAGCGGGGGGGCACAGCGATGAGCAGTTCTTC. Encoded protein: CASSLGLAGGHSDEQFF. Looking up the rest from reference TRBV5-4 and TRBJ2-1 gives the full variable domain: ETGVTQSPTHLIKTRGQQVTLRCSSQSGHNTVSWYQQALGQGPQFIFQYYREEENGRGNFPPRFSGLQFPNYSSELNVNALELDDSALYLCASSLGLAGGHSDEQFFGPGTRLTVL.

V usage is TRBV7-9 and J usage is TRBJ1-1, with D unclear. V shed 3 bases and J shed 1 base, with 9 bases lying between them. The CDR3 covers 14 residues. CDR1 and CDR2 from the germline V gene are SEHNR and FQNEAQ (reference sequence). The CDR3 region has the DNA TGTGCCAGCAGCTTTCGAGCGGGGAACACTGAAGCTTTCTTT. Translated: CASSFRAGNTEAFF.

This sequence joins TRBV28 and TRBJ1-2; D is unclear. The ends were cut back, 7 bases at V and 8 bases at J, with 11 bases in the middle. Germline V gene sequence: CDR1 MDHEN, CDR2 SYDVKM. The length of the CDR3 is 11 residues. The CDR3 bases are TGTGCCAGCACCCTCGGTTACGGCTACACCTTC. This gives the protein CASTLGYGYTF.

This clone was picked up one time. This chain joins TRBV7-8 and TRBJ2-7; D uncertain. CDR3 length: 15 amino acids. CDR1 is SGHVS, CDR2 FQNEAQ, per germline. The V end was cut by 4 bases, the J end by 2 bases, with 15 bases between. The CDR3 nucleotides are TGTGCCAGCAGCTCCGCCGGGTATTTTCCCTACGAGCAGTACTTC. This encodes CASSSAGYFPYEQYF.

This chain connects TRBV5-1 to TRBJ2-7, with D possibly being TRBD2 (6 bases). Trimming took off 0 bases at V and 0 bases at J, with 19 bases between the two ends. The CDR3 consists of 18 residues. From germline, CDR1 is SGHRS and CDR2 YFSETQ. CDR3 bases: TGCGCCAGCAGCTTGGTCTCTTGGACGGGACTGAGCTCCTACGAGCAGTACTTC. It specifies CASSLVSWTGLSSYEQYF.

This chain connects TRBV6-5 to TRBJ1-2, with D unclear. The germline gives CDR1 MNHEY, CDR2 SVGAGI. Trimming left V 6 bases short and J 12 bases short, with 11 bases between. The CDR3 is made up of 10 amino acids. The DNA for the CDR3 is TGTGCCAGCAGAGCAACCCTGCACACCTTC. The encoded protein is CASRATLHTF.

The CDR3 DNA reads as TGTGCCAGCAGCTTGCGGACAGATACGCAGTATTTT. Protein product: CASSLRTDTQYF. The rearrangement joins TRBV5-8 to TRBJ2-3; no definite D call. Trimming shortened V by 1 base and J by 3 bases, and 3 bases separated the two germline ends. CDR1 is SGHTS, CDR2 YDEGEE, per germline. The CDR3 has 12 residues.

V gene TRBV7-2 combines with J gene TRBJ1-6; D possibly corresponds to TRBD1 (6 bases). Germline CDR1 is SGHTA and CDR2 is FQGNSA. This CDR3 has 13 amino acids. Trimming left V 5 bases short and J 10 bases short, with 12 bases between. The CDR3 reads CASSNRQVSPLHF. CDR3 sequence (DNA): TGTGCCAGCAGCAACAGACAGGTCTCACCCCTCCACTTT.

This rearrangement joins TRBV11-2 to TRBJ2-1, with 9 bases lining up with TRBD2. The V gene end was trimmed by 4 bases and the J gene end by 3 bases; junction bases not matched to a gene: 4. Germline loops: CDR1 SGHAT, CDR2 FQNNGV. The CDR3 consists of 15 residues. In DNA, the CDR3 is TGTGCCAGCAGCTCGATAGCGGGAGACTACAATGAGCAGTTCTTC. It specifies CASSSIAGDYNEQFF.

The chain couples TRBV2 to TRBJ2-1, with 8 bases identical to TRBD1. This CDR3 contains 17 residues. Germline-derived CDR1 and CDR2 are SNHLY and FYNNEI. V lost 6 bases, J lost 4 bases, and 14 bases stayed unmatched. The CDR3 region is CASRPSPGQARYNEQFF. CDR3 sequence (DNA): TGTGCCAGCAGACCTTCCCCGGGACAGGCTAGGTACAATGAGCAGTTCTTC.

The chain combines TRBV19 with TRBJ1-4; the match to TRBD1 covers 7 bases. V shed 5 bases and J 5 bases; nucleotides not matched to a gene: 17. CDR3 length: 18 amino acids. Germline CDR1 LNHDA, CDR2 SQIVND (reference sequence). This CDR3 is CASSPQGPGQAANEKLFF. The CDR3 DNA reads TGTGCCAGTAGTCCCCAAGGCCCTGGACAGGCAGCCAATGAAAAACTGTTTTTT.

The chain has TRBV28 and TRBJ2-1, with 10 bases identical to TRBD2. The trim removed 7 bases at V and 1 base at J, leaving 10 bases unmatched. This CDR3 has 17 amino acids. Germline-derived CDR1 and CDR2 are MDHEN and SYDVKM. In DNA form, the CDR3 reads TGTGCCAGCAAATTCACTAGCGGGATCCCTTCCTACAATGAGCAGTTCTTC. Its translation: CASKFTSGIPSYNEQFF.

The J gene is TRBJ2-1, the V gene TRBV29-1; D unresolved. Germline V CDR1 and CDR2: SQVTM, ANQGSEA. CDR3 length equals 14 residues. V lost 5 bases and J lost 5, with 16 bases in between. CDR3 coding DNA: TGCAGCGTTACTGGGCTATCCCTTAACAATGAGCAGTTCTTC. Translation gives CSVTGLSLNNEQFF.

DNA for the CDR3: TGTGCCAGCAGCTTGAAGGGGGCGCCGCATGGCTACACCTTC. It translates to CASSLKGAPHGYTF. The genes are TRBV5-4 and TRBJ1-2; 7 bases map to TRBD1. CDR1 SGHNT and CDR2 YYREEE come from the germline V gene (reference sequence). V lost 1 base to trimming and J lost 6 bases; unmatched junction nucleotides: 6. The CDR3 loop spans 14 amino acids.

This clone was counted between two and nine times. This chain connects TRBV29-1 to TRBJ2-3, with 13 bases that match TRBD2. Losses at the gene ends were 6 bases for V and 2 bases for J; bases not matched to a gene: 5. This CDR3 has 15 residues. CDR1 is SQVTM, CDR2 ANQGSEA, per germline. In DNA, the CDR3 is TGCAGCGTGTCCGGGACTAGCGGGACCACAGATACGCAGTATTTT. The encoded protein is CSVSGTSGTTDTQYF.

CDR3 sequence: CASSQDPGEDTGELFF. The CDR3 DNA is TGCGCCAGCAGCCAAGATCCGGGGGAGGACACCGGGGAGCTGTTTTTT. The chain is built from TRBV4-3 and TRBJ2-2; D is perhaps TRBD2 (6 bases). Germline loops: CDR1 LGHNA, CDR2 YSLEER. The length of the CDR3 is 16 residues. Trimming cost V 0 bases and J 3 bases, with 11 bases left between them.